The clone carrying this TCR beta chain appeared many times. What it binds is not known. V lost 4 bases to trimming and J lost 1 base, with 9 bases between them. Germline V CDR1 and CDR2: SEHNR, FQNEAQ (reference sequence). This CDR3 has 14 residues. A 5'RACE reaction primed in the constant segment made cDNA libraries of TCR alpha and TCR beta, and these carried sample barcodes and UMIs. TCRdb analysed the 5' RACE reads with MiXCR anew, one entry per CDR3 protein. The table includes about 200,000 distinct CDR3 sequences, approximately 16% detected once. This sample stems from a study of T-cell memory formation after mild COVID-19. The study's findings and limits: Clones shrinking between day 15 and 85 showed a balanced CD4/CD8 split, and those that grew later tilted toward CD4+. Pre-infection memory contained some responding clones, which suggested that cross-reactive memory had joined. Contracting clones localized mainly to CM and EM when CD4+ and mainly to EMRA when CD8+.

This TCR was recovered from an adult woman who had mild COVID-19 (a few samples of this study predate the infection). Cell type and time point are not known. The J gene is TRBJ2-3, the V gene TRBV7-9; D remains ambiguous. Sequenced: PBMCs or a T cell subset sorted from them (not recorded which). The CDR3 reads CASSSRGGTDTQYF. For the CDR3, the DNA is TGTGCCAGCAGCTCGCGCGGCGGCACAGATACGCAGTATTTT.